The entry below describes one TCR beta chain. This sample was taken from a study of blood T cell repertoires in COVID-19. Study overall: PBMCs, B-cell-depleted T cells, or T cells provided the cDNA or gDNA that made up the material.

The CDR3 is made up of 14 amino acids. V was pared by 7 bases and J by 3 bases, with 12 bases between. Per the germline V gene, CDR1 is MNHEY and CDR2 is SMNVEV (reference sequence). Per the original methods: Reference gene primer amplification gave nucleated cell count estimates. TCRdb's copy holds only in-frame clones and misses some; the assay was immunoSEQ multiplex PCR. V and J calls and clone size follow that table, whereas D and trimming were derived from the DNA. Of nearly 250,000 clones listed, about 89% are singletons. This TCR was recovered from an older woman who had recovered from COVID-19. The chain is built from TRBV27 and TRBJ2-2, with a possible D match to TRBD2 (5 bases). The sequencing input was peripheral blood. The CDR3 nucleotides read TGTGCCAGCAAGGCTAGCTTCTACACCGGGGAGCTGTTTTTT. Its translation: CASKASFYTGELFF.